This TCR beta chain came from a study of OX40 agonist ivuxolimab in advanced cancers. A note on the overall study: Ivuxolimab was a fully human IgG2 agonistic monoclonal antibody targeting the costimulatory receptor OX40 (CD134). Of the approximately 54 dose-escalation patients, hepatocellular carcinoma was present in about 20, melanoma in around 15, renal cell carcinoma in 9 and head and neck cancer in 9. Three dose-escalation patients achieved partial responses, one with hepatocellular carcinoma and two with cutaneous melanoma. In the dose-escalation cohort, approximately 80% of patients were male, and the mean age was approximately 60 years with a range of 23 to 79. Intravenous ivuxolimab was administered to patients every 2 weeks at six dose levels: 0.01, 0.1, 0.3, 1.5, 3 and 10 mg/kg. Patients were allowed to have had prior anti-PD-1, anti-PD-L1 or anti-CTLA-4 therapy, and approximately 37% of the dose-escalation patients had been treated with checkpoint inhibitors. The paper covers the monotherapy dose-escalation part of the phase I ivuxolimab trial, which included N of about 50 patients. Peripheral TCRbeta sequencing was intended to test whether TCR sequence diversity was altered and clonal T-cell expansion was caused by ivuxolimab. The paper's findings and limits, for the study overall: Low levels of normalized T-cell clonal expansion were also seen in some patients who did not respond. At doses of 0.1 to 3.0 mg/kg, clonal expansion of both CD4+ and CD8+ T cells in blood was seen between baseline and week 6. Antigen specificity was not determined for the clonally expanded peripheral T cells. On average, CD8+ T cells showed more expanded clones than CD4+ T cells after ivuxolimab. In the 0.1-3.0 mg/kg groups, partial responders were among the patients with the lowest normalized peripheral clonal expansion, particularly in CD8+ T cells.

The CDR3 starts with the cysteine, ends with the phenylalanine, and has 15 residues. The entry retains the CDR3 DNA only, 45 bases that are in frame from base 1. The junction carries 7 bases between V and J, which are trimmed by 1 base and 0 bases respectively. CDR1 and CDR2 were assigned from the germline V gene as LGHNA and YSLEER. Genomic DNA was isolated from the sorted cells so that the TCRbeta CDR3 region could be sequenced. The immunoSEQ Assay was used for sequencing of TCRbeta CDR3 regions. TCRdb re-hosts the immuneACCESS table, in-frame sequences only. Its copies lack some clones; in the studies checked, an unresolved V gene accounts for under half of them, and the cause for the rest is not known. Within this sample are 50,000 or so clones, with over 75% of them counted one time only. 7.9% of the sample belongs to the ten largest clones. Patients with autoimmune disease history or receiving systemic immunosuppression were excluded from the trial. Peripheral blood for TCR sequencing was collected from all dose cohorts at baseline, on cycle 4 day 1, and on cycle 7 day 1. Samples came from an open-label, multicenter, first-in-human phase I dose-escalation trial of ivuxolimab. Adults with locally advanced or metastatic head and neck squamous cell, hepatocellular, melanoma or renal cell carcinoma were enrolled in the trial. Before TCR sequencing, CD4+ T cells and CD8+ T cells from peripheral blood were sorted into separate populations.

A remark on this clone: The antigen it binds to is not known. No base-level quality is on record; no much larger clone is a single base apart.

Sequencing was performed on CD4+ or CD8+ T cells sorted from blood, taken in a trial of the OX40 agonist ivuxolimab. This receptor chain uses TRBV4-3 and TRBJ2-1, with TRBD2 tentatively as D gene (5 bases match). The TCR originated in an adult with an advanced solid tumor such as melanoma, head and neck, liver or kidney cancer. CDR3 protein: CASSQAGSSYNEQFF. The nucleotide sequence is given as TGCGCCAGCAGCCAAGCGGGGAGCTCCTACAATGAGCAGTTCTTC.